This TCR beta chain was found in a study of T cell responses to AZD1222 COVID-19 vaccine. Findings of the study overall: Donors, mostly white British, included more females; clonal diversity was possibly underestimated. Close to half of all spike-specific TCRs reportedly target regions of the variants that are unmutated.

Sequencing was performed with immunoSEQ multiplex PCR; in TCRdb, only in-frame clones are kept and a portion is missing. This sample has about 170,000 clones, with roughly 89% found just once. The V gene's germline CDR1 is MNHEY and CDR2 SVGAGI. Trimming pared 6 bases from V and 2 bases from J, leaving 10 bases between. CDR3 length equals 13 residues. About this clone itself: Its target is unknown.

V is TRBV6-5 and J is TRBJ1-2; possible D gene TRBD1, 6 bases. The TCR originated in an adult in good health. The sequences come from peripheral blood, collected on day 0 of AZD1222 vaccination. The DNA for the CDR3 is TGTGCCAGCAGACATGACAGGAACTATGGCTACACCTTC. Translated, it gives CASRHDRNYGYTF.